The source of this TCR beta chain is a study of CD8+CD57+ T cells in acquired aplastic anemia. Across the whole study: Mean yield of DNA from sorted CD4+ and CD8+ cells was roughly 3.2 ug. Approximately 11 million reads were obtained on average for healthy donor CD4+ cells.

The study, taken as a whole, reports: In common between the patients and the controls were around 29 CD8+ CDR3 sequences. Controls did not differ significantly from patients in CD8+ Simpson's diversity.

This clonotype was detected ten times or more. Its antigen remains unidentified. Genomic DNA served as template for TCR beta VDJ and CDR3 profiling. TCRdb independently ran MiXCR on the reads; one entry per CDR3 protein. Of 98,000 or so distinct CDR3 sequences listed, around 53% are singletons. Sequencing was performed on sorted CD4+, CD8+, or CD8+CD57+ T cells (not recorded which) from PBMCs. The TCR comes from a human donor in good health, serving as a control.

The CDR3 sequence: CASSSLVGGAYGYTF. In DNA, the CDR3 is TGTGCCAGCAGTTCCCTGGTAGGGGGTGCCTATGGCTACACCTTC. The gene calls are TRBV12-3 or TRBV12-4 and TRBJ1-2; a possible D gene is TRBD1 (6 bases). Trimming pared 4 bases from V and 4 bases from J, leaving 16 bases between. The CDR3 is 15 residues long.